The 16 T cell receptor beta chains below all came from one sample that was sequenced in a study of T cells expressing NK-cell markers. TCRdb re-called the 5' RACE reads and shows each CDR3 protein once, DNA omitted. Here the sample table reports fewer than 400,000 distinct CDR3 sequences. Material: blood T cells: a sorted CD56 or NKG2C T cell subset, CD4+ or CD8+ T cells, or bulk PBMC T cells (not recorded which). These receptors were collected from a man aged 18-69 years in good health.

The chain is built from TRBV7-3 and TRBJ2-2; as DNA is missing, the TRBD2 call by TCRdb cannot be tested. The CDR3 is made up of 16 amino acids. Germline CDR1 and CDR2: SGHTA and FQGTGA. This chain's CDR3 is CASSPVAGENTGELFF.

The chain has TRBV5-5 and TRBJ2-5; TCRdb gives TRBD2 as the D gene, but with no DNA this cannot be confirmed. The V gene's germline CDR1 is SGHKS and CDR2 YYEKEE (reference sequence). CDR3 size: 11 residues. This CDR3 is CASRAEETQYF.

This chain uses TRBV3-1 with TRBJ2-3; TCRdb returns TRBD1, unconfirmable since there is no DNA. Germline-derived CDR1 and CDR2 are LGHDT and YNNKEL (reference sequence). The CDR3 has 15 residues. This CDR3 is CASSQGQGGADTQYF.

The rearrangement links TRBV14 to TRBJ2-3; TCRdb proposes TRBD1, but this gene call is untestable without DNA. Germline-derived CDR1 and CDR2 are SGHDN and FVKESK. The CDR3 is 12 amino acids. The CDR3 spells CASSAQGRPQYF.

The V and J genes are TRBV5-1 and TRBJ2-7; the D gene TCRdb calls, TRBD1, cannot be checked with no DNA. Germline V CDR1 and CDR2: SGHRS, YFSETQ. The CDR3 extends over 13 amino acids. CDR3 protein: CASSTGDRPEQYF. Complete variable domain (other parts from reference TRBV5-1 and TRBJ2-7): KAGVTQTPRYLIKTRGQQVTLSCSPISGHRSVSWYQQTPGQGLQFLFEYFSETQRNKGNFPGRFSGRQFSNSRSEMNVSTLELGDSALYLCASSTGDRPEQYFGPGTRLTVT.

The V and J genes are TRBV20-1 and TRBJ2-1; TCRdb's D gene call, TRBD2, goes unchecked for lack of DNA. The CDR3 has 17 residues. Germline CDR1 and CDR2: DFQATT and SNEGSKA (reference sequence). Here the CDR3 reads CSARAPTTSGGYNEQFF.

This chain joins TRBV5-1 and TRBJ2-5; the D gene TCRdb calls, TRBD1, cannot be checked with no DNA. The CDR3 spans 18 residues. The V gene's germline CDR1 is SGHRS and CDR2 YFSETQ. The CDR3: CASSSAIWDRGIKETQYF.

The chain employs TRBV7-9 and TRBJ2-7; TCRdb outputs TRBD1, but without DNA this stays unchecked. CDR1 is SEHNR, CDR2 FQNEAQ, per germline (reference sequence). The CDR3 has 16 amino acids. CDR3 loop: CASSSKRGQEPYEQYF.

The J gene is TRBJ2-3, the V gene TRBV5-1; no DNA is available, so the TRBD1 call from TCRdb remains unchecked. This CDR3 spans 15 amino acids. Germline V CDR1 and CDR2: SGHRS, YFSETQ. CDR3 residues: CASSRQGQGTDTQYF.

The rearrangement uses TRBV19 and TRBJ2-1; TCRdb indicates TRBD1, and absent DNA this call remains unverified. The CDR3 consists of 14 residues. Germline V gene data show CDR1 as LNHDA and CDR2 as SQIVND (reference sequence). The CDR3 protein is CASSPGQGANEQFF.

CDR3 amino acids: CASSLRVPANEQFF. V is TRBV7-2 and J is TRBJ2-1. Germline CDR1 is SGHTA and CDR2 is FQGNSA. CDR3 length equals 14 residues.

The J gene is TRBJ2-5, the V gene TRBV20-1; lacking DNA, the TRBD1 call made by TCRdb goes unchecked. The CDR3 is 15 amino acids. Germline CDR1 reads DFQATT; CDR2 reads SNEGSKA (reference sequence). CDR3 sequence reads: CSATARQGAGETQYF.

The CDR3 loop is CASSPRAYNSPLHF. The V and J genes are TRBV12-3 or TRBV12-4 and TRBJ1-6. CDR3 length equals 14 residues.

The chain carries TRBV25-1 and TRBJ1-4. CDR1 and CDR2 (germline): MGHDK, SYGVNS. This CDR3 is built from 14 residues. CDR3 in amino acids: CASSEEGTNEKLFF.

The CDR3 loop reads CASSIPLSETQYF. The rearrangement uses TRBV19 and TRBJ2-5. CDR1 is LNHDA and CDR2 is SQIVND in the germline V gene (reference sequence). CDR3 length: 13 residues.

Here the CDR3 reads CASSIPWTGRSNEQFF. The genes are TRBV19 and TRBJ2-1; TCRdb names TRBD1, which stays unverified in the absence of DNA. The germline CDR1 and CDR2 sequences are LNHDA and SQIVND (reference sequence). This CDR3 is 16 amino acids long.